The 30 T cell receptor beta chains below come from one sample, sequenced in a study of T cell responses to AZD1222 COVID-19 vaccine. TCRdb's table, derived via immunoSEQ multiplex PCR, lists solely in-frame clones and lacks some. This table holds some 97,000 clones, approximately 87% found once. The sequences come from peripheral blood, collected on day 0 of AZD1222 vaccination. These receptors all come from an adult in good health.

J is TRBJ1-3 and V is TRBV4-2; 8 bases fit TRBD1. The germline V gene encodes CDR1 LGHNA and CDR2 YNFKEQ. This CDR3 is built from 15 residues. J lost 4 bases, V lost 1 base, and 3 bases had no gene match. The CDR3 nucleotides are TGTGCCAGCAGCCAAGCCAGGGGGCTCGGAAACACCATATATTTT. Its protein is CASSQARGLGNTIYF.

The chain uses TRBV4-1 and TRBJ2-3, with TRBD2 matching over 11 bases. Germline trimming cut 7 bases from V and 1 base from J; bases unmatched to any gene: 22. The CDR3 runs 21 residues. Germline V lookup: CDR1 MGHRA, CDR2 YSYEKL. The CDR3 reads CASTKGRRLAGRGIGTDTQYF. Here the CDR3 DNA reads TGCGCCAGCACAAAAGGACGACGACTAGCGGGGCGGGGAATAGGCACAGATACGCAGTATTTT.

The count of this clone is one. This chain links TRBV7-9 with TRBJ1-3; D is perhaps TRBD1 (5 bases). The CDR3 extends over 14 amino acids. V dropped 3 bases and J dropped 2 bases, with 8 bases sitting between them. The germline CDR1 and CDR2 sequences are SEHNR and FQNEAQ (reference sequence). The CDR3 loop is CASSFGGTGNTIYF. The CDR3 bases are TGTGCCAGCAGCTTTGGGGGGACTGGAAACACCATATATTTT.

The chain links TRBV5-1 to TRBJ2-1; TRBD2 agrees at 7 bases. Germline-derived CDR1 and CDR2 are SGHRS and YFSETQ. The CDR3 loop spans 16 amino acids. V lost 2 bases, J lost 4 bases, and 9 bases stayed unmatched. The CDR3 bases are TGCGCCAGCAGCTTAGGACTAGAACCGGGGTACAATGAGCAGTTCTTC. Amino acid sequence: CASSLGLEPGYNEQFF.

The rearrangement joins TRBV7-8 to TRBJ2-3; 8 nucleotides match TRBD1. Germline CDR1 SGHVS, CDR2 FQNEAQ. V lost 5 bases and J lost 6; bases outside the gene matches: 16. There are 17 residues in the CDR3. The CDR3 sequence is CASSPRFPGQGMDTQYF. CDR3 nucleotides: TGTGCCAGCAGCCCTCGTTTTCCAGGACAGGGCATGGATACGCAGTATTTT.

This clone has just one count. The V call is TRBV9, the J call TRBJ1-1; D not resolved. Trimming took 2 bases from V and 2 from J, leaving 13 bases between them. Germline V lookup: CDR1 SGDLS, CDR2 YYNGEE. This CDR3 comprises 15 residues. This CDR3 reads CASSVFRELNTEAFF. The CDR3 DNA reads as TGTGCCAGCAGCGTTTTTCGAGAACTTAACACTGAAGCTTTCTTT. The variable domain in full, with the rest retrieved from reference TRBV9 and TRBJ1-1, is DSGVTQTPKHLITATGQRVTLRCSPRSGDLSVYWYQQSLDQGLQFLIQYYNGEERAKGNILERFSAQQFPDLHSELNLSSLELGDSALYFCASSVFRELNTEAFFGQGTRLTVV.

The CDR3 coding sequence is TGTGCCAGCAGTGAAGGCCAGGGGATTGGTAATGAAAAACTGTTTTTT. It yields the protein CASSEGQGIGNEKLFF. This chain links TRBV6-1 with TRBJ1-4, with D perhaps matching TRBD1 (6 bases). The germline V and J ends were trimmed by 1 base and 4 bases, with 13 bases remaining between them. The germline CDR1 and CDR2 sequences are MNHNS and SASEGT. This CDR3 spans 16 amino acids.

The chain couples TRBV11-2 to TRBJ2-5, with TRBD1 matching over 8 bases. Trimming removed 6 bases from V and 2 bases from J; junction bases left unmatched: 11. The CDR3 spans 16 residues. CDR1 and CDR2 (germline): SGHAT, FQNNGV. In DNA, the CDR3 is TGTGCCAGCAGTCACGCCGAGAGGACAGGGCAAGAGACCCAGTACTTC. It yields the protein CASSHAERTGQETQYF.

In this sample, this clone turned up a few times. This chain links TRBV5-1 with TRBJ1-6; D remains ambiguous. From germline, CDR1 is SGHRS and CDR2 YFSETQ. The ends were cut back, 0 bases at V and 1 base at J, with 11 bases in the middle. The CDR3 has 17 amino acids. The CDR3 DNA reads TGCGCCAGCAGCTTGGTTCCTACTGGGTCCTATAATTCACCCCTCCACTTT. Encoded protein: CASSLVPTGSYNSPLHF. Supplemented by reference TRBV5-1 and TRBJ1-6, the full variable domain reads KAGVTQTPRYLIKTRGQQVTLSCSPISGHRSVSWYQQTPGQGLQFLFEYFSETQRNKGNFPGRFSGRQFSNSRSEMNVSTLELGDSALYLCASSLVPTGSYNSPLHFGNGTRLTVT.

The chain combines TRBV5-1 with TRBJ2-1; TRBD1 matches at 11 bases. Per the germline V gene, CDR1 is SGHRS and CDR2 is YFSETQ. The CDR3 spans 17 residues. After removal of 6 bases from V and 6 bases from J, the junction contained 14 bases not matched to a gene. The CDR3 DNA is TGCGCCAGCACCCCCCGAACCGGACAGGGGGCTGGCAATGAGCAGTTCTTC. It specifies CASTPRTGQGAGNEQFF.

For this clone: The CDR3 does not end in the conserved phenylalanine or tryptophan, so this is likely a read error. Because the CDR3's place on the DNA is in doubt, the DNA is left out and the CDR3 is given as listed by TCRdb. The CDR3 region is CASSSRQYGV. The rearrangement joins TRBV21-1 to TRBJ1-1. TRBV21-1 is shown as a pseudogene. The CDR3 totals 10 residues, both ends included.

The gene calls are TRBV19 and TRBJ1-2, with 7 bases matching TRBD1. This CDR3 has 14 amino acids. J lost 7 bases, V lost 3 bases, and 8 bases had no gene match. The germline CDR1 and CDR2 sequences are LNHDA and SQIVND (reference sequence). The CDR3 bases are TGTGCCAGTAGTATCCAGGGGGTGACCTTTGGCTACACCTTC. Its protein product is CASSIQGVTFGYTF.

The genes are TRBV5-1 and TRBJ2-7, with 7 nucleotides matching TRBD1. From germline, CDR1 is SGHRS and CDR2 YFSETQ. V lost 4 bases to trimming and J lost 6 bases; unmatched junction nucleotides: 4. CDR3 length equals 12 residues. The CDR3 region has the DNA TGCGCCAGCAGCACCCGACAGGGCGAGCAGTACTTC. Translating gives CASSTRQGEQYF. The variable domain in full, with the rest retrieved from reference TRBV5-1 and TRBJ2-7, is KAGVTQTPRYLIKTRGQQVTLSCSPISGHRSVSWYQQTPGQGLQFLFEYFSETQRNKGNFPGRFSGRQFSNSRSEMNVSTLELGDSALYLCASSTRQGEQYFGPGTRLTVT.

The chain employs TRBV6-6 and TRBJ1-4; D remains ambiguous. Germline assignment: CDR1 MNHNY and CDR2 SVGAGI (reference sequence). The CDR3 is 15 amino acids. Trimming shortened V by 0 bases and J by 2 bases, and 7 bases separated the two germline ends. For the CDR3, the DNA is TGTGCCAGCAGTTACTCGGGCATTACTAATGAAAAACTGTTTTTT. It specifies CASSYSGITNEKLFF.

The chain has TRBV11-2 and TRBJ2-7; unclear D gene. This CDR3 region has 15 residues. The germline V gene has CDR1 SGHAT and CDR2 FQNNGV. V lost 1 base to trimming and J lost 2 bases, with 12 bases between them. The CDR3 DNA follows: TGTGCCAGCAGCTTAGGTCCTGACTTAACCTACGAGCAGTACTTC. Amino acid sequence: CASSLGPDLTYEQYF.

J is TRBJ2-2 and V is TRBV5-6; 8 bases line up with TRBD2. The length of the CDR3 is 16 residues. Germline CDR1 reads SGHDT; CDR2 reads YYEEEE. The V gene end was trimmed by 5 bases and the J gene end by 6 bases; junction bases not matched to a gene: 12. In DNA form, the CDR3 reads TGTGCCAGCAGTCACCTCCGGACTAGCTTCTCCGGGGAGCTGTTTTTT. This encodes CASSHLRTSFSGELFF.

V gene TRBV7-6 combines with J gene TRBJ2-1, with D perhaps TRBD2 (7 bases). Trimming left V 4 bases short and J 5 bases short, with 21 bases between. Germline V lookup: CDR1 SGHVS, CDR2 FNYEAQ. There are 17 residues in the CDR3. The CDR3 DNA is TGTGCCAGCAGCTCCTTGGGGGGGCCCATGGGGGACAATGAGCAGTTCTTC. It codes for CASSSLGGPMGDNEQFF. Together with reference TRBV7-6 and TRBJ2-1, the CDR3 gives the full variable domain: GAGVSQSPRYKVTKRGQDVALRCDPISGHVSLYWYRQALGQGPEFLTYFNYEAQQDKSGLPNDRFSAERPEGSISTLTIQRTEQRDSAMYRCASSSLGGPMGDNEQFFGPGTRLTVL.

The chain combines TRBV5-8 with TRBJ2-2, with 11 bases that match TRBD2. Looked up from germline, CDR1 is SGHTS and CDR2 is YDEGEE. The CDR3 is 18 amino acids. V was clipped by 4 bases and J by 2 bases; unmatched bases: 10. Here the CDR3 reads CASSDIYRLAGNTGELFF. DNA for the CDR3: TGTGCCAGCAGCGATATTTATCGACTAGCGGGAAACACCGGGGAGCTGTTTTTT.

The CDR3 loop is CASTLGQGVSPLHF. The CDR3 DNA is TGCGCCAGCACCCTAGGACAGGGTGTGAGTCCCCTCCACTTT. The chain carries TRBV5-1 and TRBJ1-6; 8 bases are shared with TRBD1. V shed 6 bases and J 13 bases; nucleotides not matched to a gene: 12. Germline lookup yields CDR1 SGHRS and CDR2 YFSETQ. The CDR3 sequence is 14 residues long.

The sample holds a few counts of this clone. The chain has TRBV9 and TRBJ2-4; TRBD1 matches 9 bases. Germline V gives CDR1 SGDLS, CDR2 YYNGEE. Trimming cost V 0 bases and J 8 bases; bases outside gene matches: 6. This CDR3 has 15 residues. The CDR3 bases are TGTGCCAGCAGCGTAGCAGGGACAGGGAAGGACATTCAGTACTTC. It yields the protein CASSVAGTGKDIQYF.

The V gene is TRBV2, the J gene TRBJ2-2; D might be TRBD1 (5 bases). V was cut by 7 bases and J by 3 bases, with 12 bases left in between. Per germline, CDR1 SNHLY and CDR2 FYNNEI. The CDR3 is 14 residues long. The CDR3 spells CASKEKGYTGELFF. The DNA for the CDR3 is TGTGCCAGCAAAGAAAAGGGGTACACCGGGGAGCTGTTTTTT.

For the CDR3, the DNA is TGTGCCAGCTCCCAAAGCAGGGAGGCGGGCTATGGCTACACCTTC. This translates into CASSQSREAGYGYTF. The chain has TRBV18 and TRBJ1-2; weak D call: TRBD1 (5 bases). This CDR3 is built from 15 residues. V lost 6 bases and J lost 4, with 18 bases in between. Per the germline V gene, CDR1 is KGHSH and CDR2 is LQKENI.

The chain employs TRBV24-1 and TRBJ1-5; D unresolved. The CDR3 is 13 residues long. Trimming cost V 6 bases and J 4 bases, with 9 bases left between them. The germline V gene has CDR1 KGHDR and CDR2 SFDVKD. In DNA, the CDR3 is TGTGCCACCAGTATGGGCTGGAATCAGCCCCAGCATTTT. It codes for CATSMGWNQPQHF.

This chain connects TRBV9 to TRBJ1-4; 7 positions agree with TRBD1. This CDR3 is 15 amino acids long. V lost 4 bases to trimming and J lost 3 bases; unmatched junction nucleotides: 6. Germline CDR1 is SGDLS and CDR2 is YYNGEE. The CDR3 nucleotides are TGTGCCAGCAGCCCCCAGGGACAGCCTAATGAAAAACTGTTTTTT. It is translated as CASSPQGQPNEKLFF.

The chain couples TRBV6-1 to TRBJ1-1; TRBD1 aligns across 8 bases. This CDR3 spans 15 amino acids. Germline V CDR1 and CDR2: MNHNS, SASEGT. The V gene end was trimmed by 2 bases and the J gene end by 0 bases; junction bases not matched to a gene: 2. CDR3 nucleotide sequence: TGTGCCAGCAGTGAATTGACAGGGGTGAACACTGAAGCTTTCTTT. Amino acid sequence: CASSELTGVNTEAFF.

This clone was recorded once. This chain uses TRBV7-8 with TRBJ2-3; 8 bases are shared with TRBD2. With 3 bases clipped from V and 1 base from J, the junction kept 3 bases outside the gene matches. This CDR3 has 15 amino acids. CDR1 is SGHVS and CDR2 is FQNEAQ in the germline V gene. This CDR3 is CASSFGRGGTDTQYF. The CDR3 DNA reads TGTGCCAGCAGCTTTGGGCGGGGGGGCACAGATACGCAGTATTTT.

The chain links TRBV9 to TRBJ1-1; D uncertain. Germline-derived CDR1 and CDR2 are SGDLS and YYNGEE. Trimming removed 3 bases at V and 4 bases at J, with 16 bases between. There are 15 residues in the CDR3. The CDR3 nucleotides read TGTGCCAGCAGCGCCCTAATCGGAGCCCCCACTGAAGCTTTCTTT. This translates into CASSALIGAPTEAFF.

The J gene is TRBJ1-3, the V gene TRBV21-1; TRBD1 is taken as the D call from the table, unchecked against the DNA. TRBV21-1 is a pseudogene. The CDR3 contains 17 residues. CDR3 protein: CASSKGRQGVTGNTIYF. The CDR3, as DNA: TGTGCCAGCAGCAAGGGCAGACAGGGGGTAACGGGAAACACCATATATTTT.

The chain recombines TRBV5-1 with TRBJ2-3; D perhaps matches TRBD2 (5 bases). Trimming stripped 0 bases from V and 13 bases from J, with 21 bases between. The germline V gene encodes CDR1 SGHRS and CDR2 YFSETQ. CDR3 size: 15 residues. In nucleotides, the CDR3 is TGCGCCAGCAGCTTGGGGGCGGTAGCGCCGCTTCGAAAGTATTTT. Protein product: CASSLGAVAPLRKYF.

The genes are TRBV9 and TRBJ1-6; a possible D gene is TRBD1 (6 bases). Germline CDR1 reads SGDLS; CDR2 reads YYNGEE. The CDR3 is 18 amino acids. V was pared by 5 bases and J by 5 bases, with 23 bases between. The CDR3 region has the DNA TGTGCCAGCAGTCCCCATGGAGGGGGAACTACAGATAATTCACCCCTCCACTTT. The encoded protein is CASSPHGGGTTDNSPLHF.